This T cell receptor (beta chain) is from a study of T cells in Graves' hyperthyroidism and ophthalmopathy. This clonotype was detected only once. The CDR3 is 16 amino acids. Germline V gives CDR1 SEHNR, CDR2 FQNEAQ (reference sequence). Hyperthyroidism had been newly diagnosed in patients aged 18 to 65, and its duration was under 2 months. Investigators excluded patients with uncontrolled infection, other autoimmune disease, pregnancy or lactation. PBMCs stemmed from more than 7.5 ml fresh peripheral blood. Using RNA transcripts as the source, TCR beta CDR3 regions were amplified. Using the HTBI primer set, a first-round RT-PCR was run on the TCR CDR3. TCRdb called the multiplex PCR reads again in MiXCR, with one record for every CDR3 protein. This sample has approximately 560,000 distinct CDR3 sequences, with 15% to 19% found just once.

This chain joins TRBV7-9 and TRBJ2-7; 9 bases match TRBD1. The assigned J gene may be wrong: the sequence end matches TRBJ2-1 better. Sample: blood. The origin of this receptor is a woman aged 25-40 years with Graves' hyperthyroidism. Written as DNA, the CDR3 is TGTGCCAGCAGCCAGCCCCTCGGGACAGGGACCTACGAGCAGTTCTTC. It translates to CASSQPLGTGTYEQFF.